The 2 T cell receptor beta chains reported below all come from one sample, sequenced in a study of shared clonotypes between healthy human individuals. Clones were sequenced by immunoSEQ multiplex PCR, and TCRdb holds only the in-frame ones, with some missing. Here the sample spans hundreds of thousands of clones, roughly 79% being singletons. Sequenced input: PBMCs. Receptor source: a middle-aged woman in good health. Some clones in this sample may be carry-over from other donors' samples.

This clone was seen a single time. This chain links TRBV27 with TRBJ2-1, with D possibly being TRBD2 (6 bases). CDR1 is MNHEY, CDR2 SMNVEV, per germline (reference sequence). The length of the CDR3 is 14 residues. Trimming left V 4 bases short and J 6 bases short, with 13 bases between. CDR3: CASSSLGLINEQFF. CDR3 DNA sequence: TGTGCCAGCAGTTCGCTGGGACTGATCAATGAGCAGTTCTTC.

The rearrangement joins TRBV7-2 to TRBJ1-4; D call uncertain. Germline assignment: CDR1 SGHTA and CDR2 FQGNSA. The CDR3 is made up of 16 amino acids. The V gene lost 0 bases and the J gene lost 10 bases, with 18 bases spanning the gap. CDR3 sequence reads: CASSLAPYNPGGKLFF. In nucleotides, the CDR3 is TGTGCCAGCAGCTTAGCGCCATACAACCCTGGCGGAAAACTGTTTTTT.